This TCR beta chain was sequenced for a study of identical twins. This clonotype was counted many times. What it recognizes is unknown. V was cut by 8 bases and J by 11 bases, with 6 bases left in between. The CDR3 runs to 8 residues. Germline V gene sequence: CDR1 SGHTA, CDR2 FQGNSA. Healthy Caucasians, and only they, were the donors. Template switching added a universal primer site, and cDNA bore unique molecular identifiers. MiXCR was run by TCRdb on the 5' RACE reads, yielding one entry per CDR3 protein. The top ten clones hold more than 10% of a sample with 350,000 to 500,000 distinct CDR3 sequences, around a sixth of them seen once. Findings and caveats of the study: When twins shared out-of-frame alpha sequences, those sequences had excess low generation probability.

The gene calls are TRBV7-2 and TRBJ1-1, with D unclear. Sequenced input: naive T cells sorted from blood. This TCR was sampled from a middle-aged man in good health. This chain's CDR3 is CASPGAFF. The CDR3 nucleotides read TGTGCCAGCCCTGGGGCTTTCTTT.